Sequencing of this TCR beta chain was carried out in a study of Ad26.COV2.S vaccination and SARS-CoV-2 variants. Whole-study findings and limits: There was a possibility that the TCR breadth and depth analyses underestimated total T cell responses.

Trimming stripped 4 bases from V and 1 base from J, with 4 bases between. The germline V gene has CDR1 KGHSH and CDR2 LQKENI. The CDR3 length is 12 residues. TCRdb's copy holds only in-frame clones and misses some; the assay was immunoSEQ multiplex PCR. The table lists about 180,000 clones, approximately 90% of them singletons. On this clone: Its antigen is not identified.

Here the sequenced sample was peripheral blood, taken after recovery from COVID-19. The chain combines TRBV18 with TRBJ1-1, with D unclear. The clonotype comes from a human donor who had recovered from COVID-19. Written as DNA, the CDR3 is TGTGCCAGCTCACAGTCGAACACTGAAGCTTTCTTT. This encodes CASSQSNTEAFF.